This TCR beta chain was documented in a study of identical twins listed by TCRdb under 2016. Looking at the study overall: To test whether fetal clonotypes persist, this study deep-sequenced TCR alpha and beta repertoires from monozygotic twins, from unrelated adults of various ages, and from cord blood. To rule out contamination, replicate twin experiments were performed at different times with different library preparation protocols.

The paper as a whole reports these results and caveats: Because the same donors could not be followed over many years, the conclusions relied on cross-sectional statistical analysis. Recombination models systematically underestimated out-of-frame TCR alpha sharing in monozygotic twins but agreed with sharing between unrelated individuals. Compared with coincidental sharing between unrelated individuals, out-of-frame TCR alpha sequences shared between twins had an excess of sequences with low generation probability. Abundant cord blood beta clonotypes had fewer insertions, young adult naive repertoires showed a similar but weaker trend, and memory repertoires showed no such trend. Excess twin sharing in beta out-of-frame sequences was weaker because fewer shared sequences lowered the signal-to-noise ratio. Invariant T cells such as MAIT and iNKT could partly confound zero-insertion analyses, although diverse VJ usage argued against such confounding for most clonotypes.

All donors were healthy Caucasians. The study also sequenced three unrelated non-twin adults: a male aged 18 to 29, a male aged 50 to 60 and a female aged 50 to 60. Using Miltenyi CD45RO+ enrichment and human naive T-cell isolation kits, memory (CD45RO+) and naive T cells were isolated from PBMC. Comments on this clonotype: It lacks a known antigen. The input lacks base qualities; no much larger clone sits a single base away.

Trimming takes 4 bases from V and 5 bases from J, and the germline ends sit 5 bases apart. The CDR3 contains 11 residues, cysteine and phenylalanine counted. Only the CDR3 part of the read is kept: 33 bases, read in frame from the first base. Libraries were made using 5' RACE. TCRdb records Illumina HiSeq 2000 as the sequencer. Template switching added a universal primer binding site, and the final cDNA carried a unique molecular identifier that allowed TCR cDNA molecules to be counted accurately. Specific primers in the conserved constant-segment region were used to synthesize first-strand cDNA for the TCR alpha and beta chains. Each cDNA library was double barcoded, with a SMART-Mk sample barcode plus Illumina barcodes, to control for contamination. Two successive PCR steps introduced TruSeq adapter sequences along with Illumina sample barcodes. The TCR alpha and beta cDNA libraries were sequenced on the Illumina HiSeq platform using custom primers. On the study's bioinformatics: MiGEC processed the raw reads to extract unique molecular identifiers, while MiXCR was used to determine the CDR3 positions. Recombination models were inferred per individual with the repgenHMM and IGoR tools using an EM algorithm. Shared clonotypes were analyzed with the tcR package in R, and sharing was normalized by the product of cloneset sizes. To study raw recombination free of thymic and clonal selection effects, out-of-frame nonproductive sequences were analyzed. TCRdb reprocessed the public reads (quality trimming at Q25 with fastp, clone calling with MiXCR) and kept in-frame beta chains. A single entry per CDR3 protein holds the most common genes and DNA from its merged rows. The V and J calls reflect TCRdb's pipeline rather than the authors' work. The sample table shows hundreds of thousands of distinct CDR3 sequences, and around 5.7% are seen once. The ten largest clonotypes hold roughly 1.6% of the sample.

Specimen: naive T cells sorted from blood. The sample's cell subset or site label, decoded: cells isolated with a human naive T-cell isolation kit. The sequence is built from TRBV12-3 or TRBV12-4 and TRBJ1-2; the D gene cannot be resolved reliably. The clonotype was recovered from a man aged 18-30 years in good health. The CDR3 sequence is CASSWVYGYTF. The DNA is TGTGCCAGCAGTTGGGTTTATGGCTACACCTTC.